This T cell receptor beta chain was retrieved from a study of technical replicates of blood from a handful of donors. Between the trimmed V and J ends, which lost 6 bases and 0 bases, there was a span of 11 bases. CDR3 length: 14 amino acids. The germline gives CDR1 MNHEY, CDR2 SMNVEV (reference sequence). Assay used: immunoSEQ multiplex PCR; TCRdb lists only in-frame clones, some missing. This table holds 60,000 or so clones, around 97% found once. The receptor's source is a human donor in good health. This chain connects TRBV27 to TRBJ1-1; possibly TRBD1 for D (6 bases). Sequenced: T cells isolated from PBMCs. The CDR3 bases are TGTGCCAGCAGCCGACAGGATATGAACACTGAAGCTTTCTTT. This gives the protein CASSRQDMNTEAFF.